These 21 T cell receptor beta chains came from one sample sequenced in a study of blood T cells in healthy people across ages. Primers used in a second PCR of roughly 7 to 12 cycles were a sample-barcoded 5' primer and a J-beta primer mix. TCRdb re-called the 5' RACE reads with MiXCR, one entry per CDR3 protein. The sample consists of approximately 1.5 million distinct CDR3 sequences, about 42% of them appearing once. Sequences were obtained from blood. All receptors derive from a woman between 18 and 29 years old in good health.

The chain combines TRBV20-1 with TRBJ1-2, with D possibly being TRBD1 (6 bases). The germline V gene has CDR1 DFQATT and CDR2 SNEGSKA (reference sequence). The CDR3 runs 14 residues. V was clipped by 0 bases and J by 4 bases, with 12 bases between them. The CDR3 bases are TGCAGTGCTAGAGATCTGGCGGGGGCCTATGGCTACACCTTC. Translation gives CSARDLAGAYGYTF.

This clonotype came up a few times. The chain links TRBV2 to TRBJ2-3; 7 bases fit TRBD1. The CDR3 consists of 16 residues. Germline values: CDR1 SNHLY, CDR2 FYNNEI. V shed 4 bases and J 2 bases; nucleotides not matched to a gene: 9. The CDR3 region has the DNA TGTGCCAGCAGTGCAGCCGGACAGGAACTCACAGATACGCAGTATTTT. Translating it yields CASSAAGQELTDTQYF.

This chain links TRBV6-5 with TRBJ2-1, with D uncertain. CDR3 length: 13 amino acids. V dropped 5 bases and J dropped 5 bases, with 10 bases sitting between them. The germline CDR1 and CDR2 sequences are MNHEY and SVGAGI. The CDR3 DNA sequence: TGTGCCAGCAGTGCGAGAGTAGACAATGAGCAGTTCTTC. This sequence encodes CASSARVDNEQFF.

V gene TRBV6-1 combines with J gene TRBJ1-1, with 8 bases matching TRBD1. Germline V gene sequence: CDR1 MNHNS, CDR2 SASEGT. V dropped 8 bases and J dropped 3; count of bases not matched to a gene: 11. This CDR3 contains 15 residues. For the CDR3, the DNA is TGTGCCAGCTGGGCCCGTGACAGGGGAGACACTGAAGCTTTCTTT. Protein: CASWARDRGDTEAFF.

In this sample, this clonotype turned up many times. The chain employs TRBV20-1 and TRBJ1-2; possible D gene TRBD1, 5 bases. The CDR3 runs 17 residues. The germline V gene has CDR1 DFQATT and CDR2 SNEGSKA (reference sequence). V lost 0 bases and J 1 base, leaving 18 bases between the germline ends. The CDR3 sequence is CSARDLRGRRGNYGYTF. CDR3 nucleotides: TGCAGTGCTAGAGATCTTAGAGGGAGGAGGGGTAACTATGGCTACACCTTC.

This clonotype occurred a few times. The chain joins TRBV5-1 to TRBJ2-5; either TRBD1 or TRBD2 may supply D (6 bases each). V dropped 7 bases and J dropped 5 bases, with 15 bases sitting between them. Germline CDR1 reads SGHRS; CDR2 reads YFSETQ. The CDR3 runs to 13 residues. CDR3 nucleotide sequence: TGCGCCAGCCATGAACAGGGAGGCGAGACCCAGTACTTC. This translates into CASHEQGGETQYF.

Concerning this clonotype itself: Just one base apart from a much larger clone, this may be a read error. This chain links TRBV20-1 with TRBJ2-7; TRBD1 aligns across 8 bases. The V gene's germline CDR1 is DFQATT and CDR2 SNEGSKA (reference sequence). The CDR3 length is 14 residues. The chain's CDR3 is CGAGNRGYSYEQYF. Here the CDR3 DNA reads TGCGGTGCTGGAAACAGGGGGTACTCCTACGAGCAGTACTTC.

Points on this clonotype: The junction shows a germline mismatch at one end, possibly a read error. The chain employs TRBV7-7 and TRBJ2-5; maybe TRBD2 (7 bases). Germline CDR1 SSHAT, CDR2 FNYEAQ (reference sequence). The CDR3 sequence is 15 residues long. The CDR3 is CASTNTAGAGETQYF. The CDR3 DNA reads as TGTGCTAGCACGAATACTGCGGGGGCCGGAGAGACCCAGTACTTC.

The gene calls are TRBV4-1 and TRBJ2-3; 7 nucleotides match TRBD1. V gave up 0 bases and J gave up 2 bases; unmatched junction bases: 5. The CDR3 consists of 16 residues. Germline loops: CDR1 MGHRA, CDR2 YSYEKL. The CDR3 region has the DNA TGCGCCAGCAGCCAAGAGAGGGGGCGCCTCACAGATACGCAGTATTTT. This sequence encodes CASSQERGRLTDTQYF.

This clonotype was counted a single time. The chain combines TRBV7-9 with TRBJ2-1, with 12 bases that match TRBD2. Matching the DNA end better, TRBJ2-7 makes the J call doubtful. This CDR3 has 16 residues. CDR1 and CDR2 from the germline V gene are SEHNR and FQNEAQ (reference sequence). This CDR3 is CASSPTSGSTYNEQYF. The CDR3 region has the DNA TGTGCCAGCAGCCCGACTAGCGGGAGTACCTACAATGAGCAGTACTTC.

This clonotype appeared a few times. The chain employs TRBV14 and TRBJ1-2; 8 bases are a match to TRBD1. The V gene end was trimmed by 3 bases and the J gene end by 4 bases; junction bases not matched to a gene: 7. The CDR3 has 15 amino acids. The germline CDR1 and CDR2 sequences are SGHDN and FVKESK. The CDR3 bases are TGTGCCAGCAGCCACCAGGACAGGGTCGGCTATGGCTACACCTTC. This codes for CASSHQDRVGYGYTF.

This clonotype was seen only a few times. The chain links TRBV13 to TRBJ1-2; a weak D match, TRBD1 (5 bases). The germline V and J ends were trimmed by 6 bases and 4 bases, with 15 bases remaining between them. Germline CDR1 is PRHDT and CDR2 is FYEKMQ (reference sequence). The CDR3 is 14 amino acids. For the CDR3, the DNA is TGTGCCAGCAGGAGAATGGGGCTTGGCTATGGCTACACCTTC. It encodes CASRRMGLGYGYTF.

The J gene is TRBJ2-1, the V gene TRBV27; no clear D gene. Trimming removed 7 bases at V and 14 bases at J, with 18 bases between. This CDR3 is 12 amino acids long. The germline CDR1 and CDR2 sequences are MNHEY and SMNVEV (reference sequence). CDR3 in amino acids: CASKGLGPREFF. DNA for the CDR3: TGTGCCAGCAAAGGGTTGGGTCCTCGGGAGTTCTTC.

V is TRBV2 and J is TRBJ1-2, with D possibly being TRBD1 (5 bases). Germline V gives CDR1 SNHLY, CDR2 FYNNEI. CDR3 length: 14 amino acids. V dropped 3 bases and J dropped 2 bases, with 10 bases sitting between them. The CDR3 loop reads CASSDRVRNYGYTF. For the CDR3, the DNA is TGTGCCAGCAGTGACAGGGTCAGAAACTATGGCTACACCTTC.

This sequence joins TRBV27 and TRBJ2-1; D not resolved. In germline, CDR1 is MNHEY, CDR2 SMNVEV (reference sequence). The length of the CDR3 is 14 residues. The V and J ends lost 6 bases and 0 bases respectively, with 9 bases between them. This CDR3 reads CASSPAASYNEQFF. CDR3 coding DNA: TGTGCCAGCAGCCCCGCGGCCTCCTACAATGAGCAGTTCTTC.

The chain carries TRBV7-2 and TRBJ1-2; 7 bases map to TRBD1. The ends lost 6 bases at V and 3 bases at J; junction bases unmatched: 7. The CDR3 length is 14 residues. The germline V gene has CDR1 SGHTA and CDR2 FQGNSA. The CDR3 spells CASRTRQGYYGYTF. As DNA, the CDR3 is TGTGCCAGCAGGACCAGACAGGGTTACTATGGCTACACCTTC. Full variable domain (outside the CDR3, taken from reference TRBV7-2 and TRBJ1-2): GAGVSQSPSNKVTEKGKDVELRCDPISGHTALYWYRQSLGQGLEFLIYFQGNSAPDKSGLPSDRFSAERTGGSVSTLTIQRTQQEDSAVYLCASRTRQGYYGYTFGSGTRLTVV.

The count of this clonotype is one. The chain employs TRBV3-1 and TRBJ2-7, with 7 positions matching TRBD2. Germline-derived CDR1 and CDR2 are LGHDT and YNNKEL (reference sequence). The CDR3 is 13 amino acids. J was trimmed by 7 bases and V by 4 bases; bases with no gene match: 7. In DNA form, the CDR3 reads TGTGCCAGCAGCCTTACTAGCGATAATGAGCAGTACTTC. Translating gives CASSLTSDNEQYF.

The chain employs TRBV6-6 and TRBJ2-2; 10 bases are a match to TRBD2. The junction had 5 bases not matched to a gene; V was cut back by 0 bases and J by 7 bases. The germline gives CDR1 MNHNY, CDR2 SVGAGI (reference sequence). The length of the CDR3 is 16 residues. This CDR3 is CASSYSLAGSGGELFF. The CDR3 nucleotides are TGTGCCAGCAGTTACTCACTAGCGGGGAGCGGCGGGGAGCTGTTTTTT.

This clonotype was found a few times. This chain uses TRBV29-1 with TRBJ2-1; 10 nucleotides match TRBD1. The DNA matches TRBJ2-7 better at its end, which makes the J call doubtful. Per the germline V gene, CDR1 is SQVTM and CDR2 is ANQGSEA. This CDR3 is built from 14 residues. DNA for the CDR3: TGCAGCGTTGCCGGGACAGGGGCCTACAATGAGCAGTACTTC. Its translation: CSVAGTGAYNEQYF.

The rearrangement links TRBV27 to TRBJ2-7; D is undetermined. The V and J ends lost 5 bases and 2 bases respectively, with 13 bases between them. Germline V gene data show CDR1 as MNHEY and CDR2 as SMNVEV (reference sequence). The CDR3 extends over 14 amino acids. CDR3 residues: CASSRNGVTYEQYF. CDR3 nucleotides: TGTGCCAGCAGTCGCAACGGAGTCACCTACGAGCAGTACTTC.

CDR3 protein: CASIGRGTEAFF. CDR3 nucleotides: TGTGCCAGCATAGGGAGAGGTACTGAAGCTTTCTTT. This sequence joins TRBV7-6 and TRBJ1-1; no firm D call. Trimming cost V 7 bases and J 5 bases, with 11 bases left between them. The V gene's germline CDR1 is SGHVS and CDR2 FNYEAQ. The length of the CDR3 is 12 residues.